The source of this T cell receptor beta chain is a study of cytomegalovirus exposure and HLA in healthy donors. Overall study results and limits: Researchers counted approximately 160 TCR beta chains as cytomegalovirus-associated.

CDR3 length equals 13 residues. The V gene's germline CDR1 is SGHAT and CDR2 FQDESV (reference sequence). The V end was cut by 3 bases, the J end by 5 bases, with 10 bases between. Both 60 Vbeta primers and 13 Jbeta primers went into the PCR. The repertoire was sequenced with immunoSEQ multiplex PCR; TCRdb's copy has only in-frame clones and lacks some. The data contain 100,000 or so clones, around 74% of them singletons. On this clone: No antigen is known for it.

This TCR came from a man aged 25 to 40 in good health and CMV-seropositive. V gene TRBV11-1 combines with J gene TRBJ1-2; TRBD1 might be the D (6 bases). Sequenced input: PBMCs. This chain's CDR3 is CASSFDRQYGYTF. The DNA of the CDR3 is TGTGCCAGCAGCTTCGACAGGCAATATGGCTACACCTTC. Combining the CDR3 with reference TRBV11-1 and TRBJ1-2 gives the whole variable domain EAEVAQSPRYKITEKSQAVAFWCDPISGHATLYWYRQILGQGPELLVQFQDESVVDDSQLPKDRFSAERLKGVDSTLKIQPAELGDSAMYLCASSFDRQYGYTFGSGTRLTVV.